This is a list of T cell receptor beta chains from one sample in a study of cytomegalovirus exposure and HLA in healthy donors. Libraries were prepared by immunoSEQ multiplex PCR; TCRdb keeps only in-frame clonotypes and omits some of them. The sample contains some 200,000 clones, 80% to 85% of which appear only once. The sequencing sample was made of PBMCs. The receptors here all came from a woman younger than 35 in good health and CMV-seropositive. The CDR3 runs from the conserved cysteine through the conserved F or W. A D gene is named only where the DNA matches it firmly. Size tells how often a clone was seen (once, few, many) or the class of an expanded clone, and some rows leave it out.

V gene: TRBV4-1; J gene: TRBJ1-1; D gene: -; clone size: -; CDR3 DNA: TGCGCCAGCAGCCAAGAAAGGGTAGGGCCAACAGGGGAAGCTTTCTTT; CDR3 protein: CASSQERVGPTGEAFF
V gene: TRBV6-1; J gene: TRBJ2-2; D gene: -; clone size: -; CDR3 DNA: TGTGCCAGCAGTGAAGTAACCGGGGAGCTGTTTTTT; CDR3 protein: CASSEVTGELFF
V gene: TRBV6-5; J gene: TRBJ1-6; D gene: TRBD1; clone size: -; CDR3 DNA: TGTGCCAGCAGGCACGCTCAGGGGGGAAATTCACCCCTCCACTTT; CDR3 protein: CASRHAQGGNSPLHF
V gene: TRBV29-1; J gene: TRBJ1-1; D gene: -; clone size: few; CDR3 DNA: TGCAGCGCCTGGTACAGAGCCTACACTGAAGCTTTCTTT; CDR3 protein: CSAWYRAYTEAFF
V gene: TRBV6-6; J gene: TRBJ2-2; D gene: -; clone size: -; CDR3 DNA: TGTGCCAGCAAAAGAACGGGGAACACCGGGGAGCTGTTTTTT; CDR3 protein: CASKRTGNTGELFF
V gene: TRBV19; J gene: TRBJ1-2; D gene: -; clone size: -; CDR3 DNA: TGTGCCAGTAGCCCCAAGCAAGTCTATGGCTACACCTTC; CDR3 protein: CASSPKQVYGYTF
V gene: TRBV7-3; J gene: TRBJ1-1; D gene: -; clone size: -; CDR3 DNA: TGTGCCAGCAGCCCAGGTAGTGGAACTGAAGCTTTCTTT; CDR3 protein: CASSPGSGTEAFF
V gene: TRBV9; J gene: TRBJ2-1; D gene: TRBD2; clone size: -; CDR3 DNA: TGTGCCAGCAGCGTAGTAAGCGGGGGTCCCATAAATGAGCAGTTCTTC; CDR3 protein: CASSVVSGGPINEQFF
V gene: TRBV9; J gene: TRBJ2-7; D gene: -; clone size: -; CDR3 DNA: TGTGCCAGCAGCTCATCCCCGCTCCGAATACAACACTACGAGCAGTACTTC; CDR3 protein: CASSSSPLRIQHYEQYF
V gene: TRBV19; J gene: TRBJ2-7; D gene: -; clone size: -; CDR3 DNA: TGTGCCAGTAGTATGGGGGCAGCCAGATACGAGCAGTACTTC; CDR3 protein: CASSMGAARYEQYF
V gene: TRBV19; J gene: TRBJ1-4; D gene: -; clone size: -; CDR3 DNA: TGTGCCAGTAGTACAGGAATCCTAACTAATGAAAAACTGTTTTTT; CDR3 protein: CASSTGILTNEKLFF
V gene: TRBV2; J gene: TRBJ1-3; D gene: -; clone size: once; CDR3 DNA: TGTGCCAGCAGTTCGGGGAGGCCCTCTGGAAACACCATATATTTT; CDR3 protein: CASSSGRPSGNTIYF
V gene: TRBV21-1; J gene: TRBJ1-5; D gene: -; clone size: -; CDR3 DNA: TGTGCCAGCAGCAGCCGCCAAGTTGCTCCAGCCCAGCATTTT; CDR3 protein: CASSSRQVAPAQHF
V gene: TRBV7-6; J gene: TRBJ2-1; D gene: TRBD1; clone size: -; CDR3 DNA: TGTGCCAGCAGCTTAGACGTGGCAGGGGGTATGAATGAGCAGTTCTTC; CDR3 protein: CASSLDVAGGMNEQFF
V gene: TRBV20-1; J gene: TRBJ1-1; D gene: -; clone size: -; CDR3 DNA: TGCAGTGCCCCTAAGGGGACTGAAGCTTTCTTT; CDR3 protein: CSAPKGTEAFF
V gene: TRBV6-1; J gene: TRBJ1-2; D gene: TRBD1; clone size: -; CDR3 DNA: TGTGCCAGCAGTGAAAGAGGGGGCGGGGATGGCTACACCTTC; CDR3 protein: CASSERGGGDGYTF
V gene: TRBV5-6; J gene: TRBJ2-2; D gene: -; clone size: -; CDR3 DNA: TGTGCCAGCAGCGGCTTGCCCGGGGAGCTGTTTTTT; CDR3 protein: CASSGLPGELFF
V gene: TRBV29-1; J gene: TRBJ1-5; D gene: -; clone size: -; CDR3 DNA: TGCAGCGTGATGGACGGAGGTGGTCAGCCCCAGCATTTT; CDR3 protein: CSVMDGGGQPQHF
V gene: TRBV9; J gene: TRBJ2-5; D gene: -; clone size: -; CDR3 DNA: TGTGCCAGCAGCCCTGCTAGTCCCTATGGGACCCAGTACTTC; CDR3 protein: CASSPASPYGTQYF
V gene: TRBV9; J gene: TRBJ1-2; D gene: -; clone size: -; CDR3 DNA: TGTGCCAGCAGCCTCACTATGTCCTATGGCTACACCTTC; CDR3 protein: CASSLTMSYGYTF
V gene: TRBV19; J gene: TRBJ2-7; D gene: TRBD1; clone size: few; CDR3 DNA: TGTGCCAGTAGCCAACCGGGGACAGGGAGCTACGAGCAGTACTTC; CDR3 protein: CASSQPGTGSYEQYF
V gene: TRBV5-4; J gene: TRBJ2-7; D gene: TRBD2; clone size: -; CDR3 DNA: TGTGCCAGCAGCTCGACTCGGACTAGCGGGGGGGTGAGCTCCTACGAGCAGTACTTC; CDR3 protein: CASSSTRTSGGVSSYEQYF
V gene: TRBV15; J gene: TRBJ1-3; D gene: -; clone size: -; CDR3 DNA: TGTGCCACCAGCAGAGATACCGCGGGAAACACCATATATTTT; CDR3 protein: CATSRDTAGNTIYF
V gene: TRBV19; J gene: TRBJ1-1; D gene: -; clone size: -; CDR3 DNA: TGTGCCAGTAGCATACAGGAAAGCACTGAAGCTTTCTTT; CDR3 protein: CASSIQESTEAFF
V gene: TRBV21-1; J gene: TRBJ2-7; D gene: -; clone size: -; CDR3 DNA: TGTGCCAGCAGCAATAGCTACGAGCAGTACTTC; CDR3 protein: CASSNSYEQYF
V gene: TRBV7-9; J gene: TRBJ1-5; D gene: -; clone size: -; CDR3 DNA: TGTGCCAGCAGCTTAGATGAGGGTACGGTGGAGCCCCAGCATTTT; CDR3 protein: CASSLDEGTVEPQHF
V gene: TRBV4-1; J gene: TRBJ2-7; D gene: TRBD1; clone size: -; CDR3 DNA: TGCGCCAGCAGCCAGATCGAGGGGGCCGATGAGCAGTACTTC; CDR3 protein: CASSQIEGADEQYF
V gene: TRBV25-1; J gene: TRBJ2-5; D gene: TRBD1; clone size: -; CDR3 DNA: TGTGCCAGCAGTCGTGCCAGGGGGTGGTACTTC; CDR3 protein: CASSRARGWYF
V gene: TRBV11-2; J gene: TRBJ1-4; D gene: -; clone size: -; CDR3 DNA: TGTGCCAGCAGCTTAGGTCAGGGATCTTTCTATGAAAAACTGTTTTTT; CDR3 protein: CASSLGQGSFYEKLFF
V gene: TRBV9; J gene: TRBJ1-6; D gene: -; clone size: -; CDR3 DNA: TGTGCCAGCAGCGTCAGAGGCGAGAACCATTCACCCCTCCACTTT; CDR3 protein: CASSVRGENHSPLHF
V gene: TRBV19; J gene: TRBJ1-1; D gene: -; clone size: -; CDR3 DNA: TGTGCCAGTAGTATGGACGGGACTAACACTGAAGCTTTCTTT; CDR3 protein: CASSMDGTNTEAFF
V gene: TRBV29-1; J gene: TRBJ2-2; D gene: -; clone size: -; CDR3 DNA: TGCAGCGTTGAAGTTGGGTACAGGGTGAGGGACACCGGGGAGCTGTTTTTT; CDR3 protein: CSVEVGYRVRDTGELFF
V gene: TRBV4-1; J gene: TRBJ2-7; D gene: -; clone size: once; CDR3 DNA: TGCGCCAGCAGCTCACTCAGGGGGGCTGAGGAGCAGTACTTC; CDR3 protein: CASSSLRGAEEQYF
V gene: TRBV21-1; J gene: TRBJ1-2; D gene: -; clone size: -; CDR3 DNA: TGTGCCAGCATCCCTCCTTCACGGACCTTC; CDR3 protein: CASIPPSRTF
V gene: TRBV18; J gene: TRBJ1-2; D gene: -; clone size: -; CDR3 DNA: TGTGCCAGCTCACCCGGCCCCGGGGGTAACTATGGCTACACCTTC; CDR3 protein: CASSPGPGGNYGYTF